This T cell receptor (beta chain) came from a study of Ad26.COV2.S vaccination and SARS-CoV-2 variants. Findings of the study overall: Breadth and depth estimates from TCRs may understate total T cell responses. Vaccine recipients and placebo recipients showed similar non-spike TCR breadth. Compared with placebo recipients, vaccine recipients had higher spike-specific TCR breadth. Post-vaccination breadth of spike-specific CD8+ and CD4+ T cell responses was reportedly substantial.

V was trimmed by 5 bases and J by 0 bases, leaving 11 bases between them. The CDR3 contains 15 residues. In germline, CDR1 is LNHDA, CDR2 SQIVND (reference sequence). Note on this clone: As yet, its antigen is unknown.

TCRdb keeps only in-frame clones here, not all; method: immunoSEQ multiplex PCR. The repertoire consists of more than 150,000 clones, with approximately 88% occurring once and the leading ten covering 5% to 6.5%. The source was peripheral blood, collected after recovery from COVID-19. This TCR came from a human donor who had recovered from COVID-19. The chain carries TRBV19 and TRBJ2-1; D is perhaps TRBD1 (5 bases). The chain's CDR3 is CASSHDSSSYNEQFF. The CDR3 DNA reads as TGTGCCAGTAGTCACGACAGTAGCTCCTACAATGAGCAGTTCTTC.